This T cell receptor beta chain came from a study of T cell repertoires in cytomegalovirus infection. Each CDR3 protein is one row after TCRdb ran MiXCR on the reads. Altogether 100,000 to 150,000 distinct CDR3 sequences are present, roughly a quarter being singletons, with the ten largest covering 34%. V lost 8 bases and J lost 8, with 6 bases in between. Per germline, CDR1 LNHDA and CDR2 SQIVND (reference sequence). CDR3 length: 9 residues. Concerning this clonotype: Its antigen is undetermined.

This TCR was recovered from a human donor in good health (CMV status not recorded). Some clones in this sample may be carry-over from other donors' samples. The chain has TRBV19 and TRBJ1-2; D gene uncertain. Sequenced: PBMCs, sequenced either directly or after in vitro stimulation (not recorded which). CDR3 protein: CASGEGYTF. The DNA for the CDR3 is TGTGCCAGTGGGGAAGGCTACACCTTC.